The 14 T cell receptor beta chains reported below all come from one sample, sequenced in a study of cytomegalovirus exposure and HLA in healthy donors. PCR amplification relied on 60 Vbeta primers (plus 13 Jbeta primers). Method: immunoSEQ multiplex PCR; TCRdb's copy keeps in-frame clones and lacks some. The sample gives about 200,000 clones, less than 85% of which show up once; approximately 0.22% is in the top ten. The sequenced sample was PBMCs. The receptors here all came from a girl aged 2 to 10 in good health and CMV-seronegative.

The chain employs TRBV19 and TRBJ1-1; TRBD1 matches 8 bases. Trimming cost V 5 bases and J 9 bases; bases outside gene matches: 8. Germline lookup yields CDR1 LNHDA and CDR2 SQIVND (reference sequence). The CDR3 has 13 amino acids. The CDR3 spells CASSARTGLKAFF. The CDR3 DNA reads as TGTGCCAGTAGTGCCCGGACAGGGTTAAAAGCTTTCTTT.

The chain carries TRBV5-1 and TRBJ1-4, with 8 bases aligning to TRBD1. Germline assignment: CDR1 SGHRS and CDR2 YFSETQ. V lost 9 bases, J lost 5 bases, and 9 bases stayed unmatched. CDR3 length: 14 amino acids. In DNA form, the CDR3 reads TGCGCCACGAAGGCCGGGACAGGCAATGAAAAACTGTTTTTT. This encodes CATKAGTGNEKLFF. Complete variable domain (other parts from reference TRBV5-1 and TRBJ1-4): KAGVTQTPRYLIKTRGQQVTLSCSPISGHRSVSWYQQTPGQGLQFLFEYFSETQRNKGNFPGRFSGRQFSNSRSEMNVSTLELGDSALYLCATKAGTGNEKLFFGSGTQLSVL.

The chain combines TRBV4-2 with TRBJ2-3; possible D gene TRBD2, 5 bases. CDR1 LGHNA and CDR2 YNFKEQ come from the germline V gene. This CDR3 comprises 13 residues. The V end lost 0 bases, the J end lost 6 bases, and 7 bases lay between the germline ends. The CDR3 region is CASSQERGDTQYF. As DNA, the CDR3 is TGTGCCAGCAGCCAAGAACGCGGGGATACGCAGTATTTT.

The table lists this clone with a count of one. V and J are TRBV5-4 and TRBJ2-3; 9 bases map to TRBD2. Trimming cost V 4 bases and J 2 bases; bases outside gene matches: 11. This CDR3 region has 17 residues. CDR1 is SGHNT, CDR2 YYREEE, per germline (reference sequence). The CDR3 nucleotides read TGTGCCAGCAGCCACGGGTGGGAGCGGGGGGACACAGATACGCAGTATTTT. This codes for CASSHGWERGDTDTQYF.

The V gene is TRBV10-3, the J gene TRBJ2-5, with 8 positions matching TRBD1. The J call is uncertain, as TRBJ2-7 better fits the DNA end. From germline, CDR1 is ENHRY and CDR2 SYGVKD. This CDR3 comprises 14 residues. The CDR3 region is CAISADRGAYEQYF. For the CDR3, the DNA is TGTGCCATCAGTGCCGACAGGGGTGCCTACGAGCAGTACTTC.

The V call is TRBV5-8, the J call TRBJ1-2, with a possible D match to TRBD1 (5 bases). Germline V gives CDR1 SGHTS, CDR2 YDEGEE. The V end lost 0 bases, the J end lost 0 bases, and 9 bases lay between the germline ends. The CDR3 is made up of 15 amino acids. This chain's CDR3 is CASSLEGISNYGYTF. The CDR3 DNA follows: TGTGCCAGCAGCTTGGAGGGGATCTCTAACTATGGCTACACCTTC.

This chain uses TRBV2 with TRBJ1-2; D unclear. Germline V gene sequence: CDR1 SNHLY, CDR2 FYNNEI. The V gene lost 8 bases and the J gene lost 7 bases, with 20 bases spanning the gap. The CDR3 extends over 14 amino acids. The CDR3 spells CASSALEQIRGYTF. In DNA form, the CDR3 reads TGTGCCAGCTCCGCCCTGGAACAGATCCGTGGCTACACCTTC. Full variable domain (outside the CDR3, taken from reference TRBV2 and TRBJ1-2): EPEVTQTPSHQVTQMGQEVILRCVPISNHLYFYWYRQILGQKVEFLVSFYNNEISEKSEIFDDQFSVERPDGSNFTLKIRSTKLEDSAMYFCASSALEQIRGYTFGSGTRLTVV.

This rearrangement joins TRBV5-4 to TRBJ2-7; the D gene is possibly TRBD1 (6 bases). This CDR3 is built from 14 residues. Germline loops: CDR1 SGHNT, CDR2 YYREEE (reference sequence). V dropped 4 bases and J dropped 1 base, with 12 bases sitting between them. The CDR3 is CASSAEQGSYEQYF. CDR3 DNA: TGTGCCAGCAGCGCGGAACAGGGTTCCTACGAGCAGTACTTC.

The rearrangement links TRBV6-1 to TRBJ1-2, with 7 bases identical to TRBD1. CDR3 length: 14 residues. Germline V gene data show CDR1 as MNHNS and CDR2 as SASEGT. J was trimmed by 4 bases and V by 6 bases; bases with no gene match: 8. In DNA form, the CDR3 reads TGTGCCAGCAGCTTGGGACAGACCGCCTATGGCTACACCTTC. Amino acid sequence: CASSLGQTAYGYTF.

The V and J genes are TRBV19 and TRBJ2-2; no reliable D call. The CDR3 has 16 amino acids. Germline V gives CDR1 LNHDA, CDR2 SQIVND (reference sequence). V shed 1 base and J shed 4 bases, with 13 bases lying between them. The CDR3 reads CASSIVGVMGTGELFF. In DNA, the CDR3 is TGTGCCAGTAGTATAGTAGGAGTGATGGGCACCGGGGAGCTGTTTTTT.

This clone was detected only once. The V gene is TRBV4-1, the J gene TRBJ2-1, with 8 bases fitting TRBD2. CDR1 MGHRA and CDR2 YSYEKL come from the germline V gene. This CDR3 spans 18 amino acids. J lost 9 bases, V lost 5 bases, and 21 bases had no gene match. In DNA, the CDR3 is TGCGCCAGCAGCACCATACTAAAAACTAGCGGTCCGGGGGGTGAGCAGTTCTTC. Its protein is CASSTILKTSGPGGEQFF.

The rearrangement joins TRBV6-1 to TRBJ2-2; D is uncertain. The CDR3 loop spans 14 amino acids. Germline lookup yields CDR1 MNHNS and CDR2 SASEGT. V dropped 8 bases and J dropped 3 bases, with 13 bases sitting between them. The CDR3 DNA is TGTGCCAGCCGTACACAGACCTACACCGGGGAGCTGTTTTTT. This encodes CASRTQTYTGELFF.

This clone came up once. This chain connects TRBV6-1 to TRBJ2-3; D call uncertain. CDR3 length: 14 residues. CDR1 is MNHNS and CDR2 is SASEGT in the germline V gene. The V end was cut by 3 bases, the J end by 2 bases, with 9 bases between. CDR3: CASSDGQATDTQYF. The CDR3 coding sequence is TGTGCCAGCAGTGATGGGCAAGCCACAGATACGCAGTATTTT.

This clone appeared a single time. The V and J genes are TRBV9 and TRBJ2-5, with D maybe TRBD2 (6 bases). In germline, CDR1 is SGDLS, CDR2 YYNGEE. CDR3 length: 17 residues. V lost 6 bases and J lost 1, with 22 bases in between. CDR3: CASKRPLASAIQETQYF. For the CDR3, the DNA is TGTGCCAGCAAGAGACCTTTGGCTAGCGCGATCCAAGAGACCCAGTACTTC.